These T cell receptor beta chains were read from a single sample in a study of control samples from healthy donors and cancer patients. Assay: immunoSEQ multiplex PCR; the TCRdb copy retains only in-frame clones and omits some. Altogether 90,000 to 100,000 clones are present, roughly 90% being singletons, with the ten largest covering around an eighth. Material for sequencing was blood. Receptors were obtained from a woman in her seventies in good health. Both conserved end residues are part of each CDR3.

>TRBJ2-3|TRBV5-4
CASSPEAGTKYF
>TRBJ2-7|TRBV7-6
CASSPGGVGTDSYEQYF
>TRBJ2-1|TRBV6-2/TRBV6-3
CASSYSIRAGESGRGRNEQFF
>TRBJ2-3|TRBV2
CASTGADTQYF
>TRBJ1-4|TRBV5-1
CASSLAGTGGDEKLFF
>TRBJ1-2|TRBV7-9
CASSPLGTRTYNYGYTF
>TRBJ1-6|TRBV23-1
CASSHHLTGMNSPLHF
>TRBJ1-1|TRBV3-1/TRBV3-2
CASSLEWGTRTEAFF
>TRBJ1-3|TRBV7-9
CASSLRGTDSGNTIYF
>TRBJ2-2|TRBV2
CTSRDPGQGPTGELFF
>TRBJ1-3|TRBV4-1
CASSLRTEGNTIYF
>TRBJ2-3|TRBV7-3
CASSLIGQTDTQYF
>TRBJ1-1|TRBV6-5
CASSSGQGLFEAFF
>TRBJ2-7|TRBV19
CASNGAGEQYF
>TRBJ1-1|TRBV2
CASRALGTEAFF
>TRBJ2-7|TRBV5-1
CASSLAASGSSSYEQYF
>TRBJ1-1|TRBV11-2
CASRQWTVNTEAFF
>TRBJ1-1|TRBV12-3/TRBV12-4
CASSSFGPTEAFF
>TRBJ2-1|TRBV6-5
CASSYGLAGYNEQFF
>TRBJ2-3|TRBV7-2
CASSGSSGRGTGDTQYF
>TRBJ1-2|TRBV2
CASSEVGFGYGYTF
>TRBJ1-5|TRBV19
CASSLGDSNQPQHF
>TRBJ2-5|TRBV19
CASSPSSGAARETQYF
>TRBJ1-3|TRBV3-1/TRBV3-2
CASRDSGNTIYF
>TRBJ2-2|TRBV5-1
CASSKSGSSNTGELFF
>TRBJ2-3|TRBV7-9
CASSEGGADTQYF
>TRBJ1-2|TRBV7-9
CASSFSRQTPNYGYTF
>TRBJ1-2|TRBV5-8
CASSPRTGGHNYGYTF
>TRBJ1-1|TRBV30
CAWSAGRLNTEAFF
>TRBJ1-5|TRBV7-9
CASSLVGQGNQPQHF
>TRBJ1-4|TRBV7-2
CASSPRGGVGEKLFF
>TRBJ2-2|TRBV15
CATRAGFDTGELFF
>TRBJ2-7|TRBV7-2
CASSLAETYEQYF